A selection of T cell receptor beta chains follows, all from one sample in a study of control samples from healthy donors and cancer patients. The protocol was immunoSEQ multiplex PCR, while the TCRdb copy is restricted to in-frame clones and leaves out a portion. Among over 150,000 clones listed, around nine tenths were seen once. Input material: blood. Every receptor here comes from a young man in good health. CDR3s include the opening cysteine and the closing phenylalanine or tryptophan. A D gene is named only where the DNA matches it firmly. Rows give clone size only sometimes, using once, few, many, or a class for an expanded clone.

V gene,D gene,clone size,J gene,CDR3 DNA,CDR3 protein
TRBV7-2,-,-,TRBJ1-2,TGTGCCAGCCGACCTAACTATGGCTACACCTTC,CASRPNYGYTF
TRBV19,-,-,TRBJ2-1,TGTGCCAGTAGTTGGGGACCCCGGGAGCAGTTCTTC,CASSWGPREQFF
TRBV6-2/TRBV6-3,-,-,TRBJ1-2,TGTGCCAGCATCCCAACCCGGGACACCATTCCTGGCTACACCTTC,CASIPTRDTIPGYTF
TRBV30,TRBD1,once,TRBJ1-6,TGTGCCCGCGGACAGGGTAATTCACCCCTCCACTTT,CARGQGNSPLHF
TRBV19,-,once,TRBJ1-1,TGTGCCAGTAGTATAGATCGGGAGATTCTAAGTGGGGCTTTCTTT,CASSIDREILSGAFF
TRBV6-5,-,-,TRBJ2-7,TGTGCCAGCCGTCTGGGACTCTTCTACGAGCAGTACTTC,CASRLGLFYEQYF
TRBV19,-,-,TRBJ2-1,TGTGCCAGTAGTATAGGTTCGGGACTCGCCGTTTACAATGAGCAGTTCTTC,CASSIGSGLAVYNEQFF
TRBV19,-,-,TRBJ1-2,TGTGCCAGTAGTATCGGGCTACTCTATGGCTACACCTTC,CASSIGLLYGYTF
TRBV15,-,-,TRBJ2-3,TGTGCCACCAGCAGGTTGGGGTGGGGAAATACGCAGTATTTT,CATSRLGWGNTQYF
TRBV30,-,-,TRBJ2-7,TGTGCCTGGAGTGGGGCAGCCGCCCAGAGGGGCTTC,CAWSGAAAQRGF
TRBV2,-,once,TRBJ1-2,TGTGCCAGCAGGGCCGACGGTGAGGGGGGTGGTGGCTACACCTTC,CASRADGEGGGGYTF
TRBV10-2,TRBD2,-,TRBJ2-7,TGCGCCAGCAGTGAGTCGTCTAGCGGTATACGAAAAGAGCAGTACTTC,CASSESSSGIRKEQYF
TRBV30,-,-,TRBJ2-7,TGTGCCTGGAGTGTATCGCCCGGCTACTCCTACGAGCAGTACTTC,CAWSVSPGYSYEQYF
TRBV7-3,-,-,TRBJ2-3,TGTGCCAGCAGCTTATCAACAGATACGCAGTATTTT,CASSLSTDTQYF
TRBV11-3,-,-,TRBJ1-1,TGTGCCAGCAGCCCAGGAGCTGGGACTGAAGCTTTCTTT,CASSPGAGTEAFF
TRBV7-2,TRBD1,-,TRBJ1-5,TGTGCCAGCAGCTTATTGGGACAGGGGGCGTTCGGGAATCAGCCCCAGCATTTT,CASSLLGQGAFGNQPQHF
TRBV18,TRBD1,-,TRBJ2-7,TGTGCCAGCTCGTCAACAGGGGCGTCTATAAACGAGCAGTACTTC,CASSSTGASINEQYF
TRBV6-6,-,few,TRBJ1-5,TGTGCCACGGGTTCCGGAGGGAAACCCCAGCATTTT,CATGSGGKPQHF
TRBV28,-,-,TRBJ2-3,TGTGCCAGCAGTCCGGTACGCGGGGTCTCGGATACGCAGTATTTT,CASSPVRGVSDTQYF
TRBV5-1,TRBD2,-,TRBJ2-5,TGCGCCAGCAGCTTGGTTCTAGCGGGCGGCGTTGGAGAGACCCAGTACTTC,CASSLVLAGGVGETQYF
TRBV7-9,TRBD1,-,TRBJ2-7,TGTGCCAGCACCCCGAGGACAGGGGATTACGAGCAGTACTTC,CASTPRTGDYEQYF
TRBV7-8,-,-,TRBJ2-1,TGTGCCAGCAGCTTCCCACTAGTTCCCCTCTACAATGAGCAGTTCTTC,CASSFPLVPLYNEQFF
TRBV2,-,-,TRBJ2-1,TGTGCCAGCAGTGAAGCGCTTCGGGGGCCATCCTACAATGAGCAGTTCTTC,CASSEALRGPSYNEQFF
TRBV7-9,-,few,TRBJ1-5,TGTGCCAGCAGCCGGGCAGGGGAAGGTCAGCCCCAGCATTTT,CASSRAGEGQPQHF
TRBV19,-,-,TRBJ1-6,TGTGCCAGTAGTAAAGTAGGCTCCTATAATTCACCCCTCCACTTT,CASSKVGSYNSPLHF
TRBV28,TRBD2,-,TRBJ2-1,TGTGCCAGCAGACTAGGGGACTATTGGGAGCCAGGTAATGAGCAGTTCTTC,CASRLGDYWEPGNEQFF
TRBV9,-,-,TRBJ2-3,TGTGCCAGCACTTCGACACACACAGATACGCAGTATTTT,CASTSTHTDTQYF
TRBV10-3,TRBD1,-,TRBJ1-1,TGTGCCGGCAGGGGGGACAGGGAGACTGAAGCTTTCTTT,CAGRGDRETEAFF
TRBV7-6,-,few,TRBJ2-5,TGTGCCAGCAGCTTAGTAACCGCCGGGGTCGCGGAGACCCAGTACTTC,CASSLVTAGVAETQYF
TRBV5-1,-,-,TRBJ2-7,TGCGCCAGCAGCTTGGATTCGACTAGCTCCTACGAGCAGTACTTC,CASSLDSTSSYEQYF
TRBV6-2/TRBV6-3,-,once,TRBJ1-6,TGTGCCAGCAGTTACTCGTTCCTCGGCGGGTCCTATAATTCACCCCTCCACTTT,CASSYSFLGGSYNSPLHF
TRBV6-1,-,-,TRBJ1-5,TGTGCCAGCAGTGAAGAACAGCCCCAGCATTTT,CASSEEQPQHF
TRBV5-1,-,once,TRBJ1-1,TGCGCCAGCAGCTTTTATGCCTATAATCAGGGCCCCACTGAAGCTTTCTTT,CASSFYAYNQGPTEAFF
TRBV27,-,-,TRBJ2-3,TGTGCCAGCGGAGGGGGACGAGATAAAGGAGATACGCAGTATTTT,CASGGGRDKGDTQYF
TRBV19,-,-,TRBJ1-5,TGTGCCAGTAGTATAGGTCGGCAGCCCCAGCATTTT,CASSIGRQPQHF
TRBV5-1,-,-,TRBJ1-6,TGCGCCAGCAGCCCGAATTCCAGGGGACCCAATTCACCCCTCCACTTT,CASSPNSRGPNSPLHF
TRBV27,-,-,TRBJ1-5,TGTGCCAGCAGTCTCCAGACGGACTCCAAACTTTATAGCAATCAGCCCCAGCATTTT,CASSLQTDSKLYSNQPQHF
TRBV27,TRBD1,-,TRBJ2-7,TGTGCCAGCAGACGACAGGGGGCTTGGGACGAGCAGTACTTC,CASRRQGAWDEQYF
TRBV12-3/TRBV12-4,-,-,TRBJ1-1,TGTGCCAGCACCAGCTTAGAAGTGACTGAAGCTTTCTTT,CASTSLEVTEAFF
TRBV5-5,-,-,TRBJ2-5,TGTGCCAGCAGCTTGGAGGCGGCGGCAAGAGAGACCCAGTACTTC,CASSLEAAARETQYF
TRBV30,TRBD1,-,TRBJ2-7,TGTGCCTGGAGTAGGGGACAGGGACCCGAGCAGTACTTC,CAWSRGQGPEQYF
TRBV9,-,-,TRBJ1-3,TGTGCCAGCAGCGTCGCAGGAGAAAACGGAAACACCATATATTTT,CASSVAGENGNTIYF
TRBV6-2/TRBV6-3,TRBD2,-,TRBJ2-5,TGTGCCAGCAGCCCTCGGGAGGGCGGAGAGACCCAGTACTTC,CASSPREGGETQYF
TRBV19,-,-,TRBJ1-1,TGTGCCAGTAGTATCGGCCAGGGATTGAACACTGAAGCTTTCTTT,CASSIGQGLNTEAFF
TRBV4-1,-,-,TRBJ1-4,TGCGCCAGCAGCCACCCTTCGTCAAAACTGTTTTTT,CASSHPSSKLFF
TRBV6-1,-,-,TRBJ2-7,TGTGCCAGCAGTGTCACCCACTCAGGGCTCTCCTACGAGCAGTACTTC,CASSVTHSGLSYEQYF
TRBV3-1/TRBV3-2,TRBD1,-,TRBJ2-3,TGTGCCAGCAGCCAAGCAGGGGGATCAGATACGCAGTATTTT,CASSQAGGSDTQYF
TRBV13,-,-,TRBJ1-2,TGTGCCAGCAGCTTAGGAACAGTGAACTATGGCTACACCTTC,CASSLGTVNYGYTF
TRBV7-9,-,-,TRBJ2-7,TGTGCCAGCAGCCCAGGGGGGGCCCGCTACGAGCAGTACTTC,CASSPGGARYEQYF
TRBV5-1,TRBD1,-,TRBJ1-2,TGCGCCAGCAGCCCGGCAACAGGGGGCCGCGGGGGCTACACCTTC,CASSPATGGRGGYTF